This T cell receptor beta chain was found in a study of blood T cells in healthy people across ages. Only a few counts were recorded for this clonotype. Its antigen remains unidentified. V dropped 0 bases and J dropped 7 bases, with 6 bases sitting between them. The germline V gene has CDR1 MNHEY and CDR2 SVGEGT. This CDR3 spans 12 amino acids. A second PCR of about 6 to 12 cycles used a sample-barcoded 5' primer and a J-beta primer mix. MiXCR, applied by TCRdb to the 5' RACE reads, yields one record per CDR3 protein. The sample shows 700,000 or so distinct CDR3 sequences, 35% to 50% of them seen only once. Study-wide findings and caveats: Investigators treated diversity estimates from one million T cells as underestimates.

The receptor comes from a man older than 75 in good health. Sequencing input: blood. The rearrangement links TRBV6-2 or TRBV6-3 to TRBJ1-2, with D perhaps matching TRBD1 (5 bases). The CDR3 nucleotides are TGTGCCAGCAGTTACTCGACAGTTGGCTACACCTTC. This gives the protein CASSYSTVGYTF.